Each of the 19 T cell receptor beta chains below was sequenced from the same sample in a study of blood T cell repertoires in COVID-19. The method was immunoSEQ multiplex PCR; TCRdb's version includes in-frame clones alone and lacks a portion of them. Of around 61,000 clones in the sample, roughly 87% were seen once. Sequenced sample: peripheral blood. These receptor sequences come from a woman aged 55-69 years with COVID-19, enrolled during active disease.

The chain couples TRBV5-6 to TRBJ2-3; the D gene is possibly TRBD1 (5 bases). CDR1 SGHDT and CDR2 YYEEEE come from the germline V gene. V was trimmed by 4 bases and J by 2 bases, leaving 11 bases between them. The CDR3 spans 14 residues. CDR3 amino acids: CASSPDTHTDTQYF. In DNA, the CDR3 is TGTGCCAGCAGCCCGGACACCCACACAGATACGCAGTATTTT.

The chain recombines TRBV25-1 with TRBJ1-3; possibly TRBD1 for D (5 bases). V was pared by 3 bases and J by 4 bases, with 13 bases between. Germline-derived CDR1 and CDR2 are MGHDK and SYGVNS. The CDR3 is 15 amino acids. The CDR3 sequence: CASSDQGLFGNTIYF. The DNA for the CDR3 is TGTGCCAGCAGTGACCAGGGCTTATTCGGAAACACCATATATTTT.

The chain combines TRBV6-5 with TRBJ1-1; possible D gene TRBD1, 6 bases. Germline V gene sequence: CDR1 MNHEY, CDR2 SVGAGI. V lost 4 bases to trimming and J lost 7 bases, with 13 bases between them. CDR3 length: 13 amino acids. CDR3 nucleotides: TGTGCCAGCAGTTTACAGGGTGCTGGTGAAGCTTTCTTT. Its translation is CASSLQGAGEAFF.

The V call is TRBV2, the J call TRBJ2-1; unclear D gene. V was cut by 3 bases and J by 8 bases, with 8 bases left in between. The germline V gene encodes CDR1 SNHLY and CDR2 FYNNEI. There are 12 residues in the CDR3. DNA for the CDR3: TGTGCCAGCAGTGATTCCAGCGATGAGCAGTTCTTC. Protein: CASSDSSDEQFF.

The chain is built from TRBV19 and TRBJ2-2, with 10 positions matching TRBD2. J lost 1 base, V lost 1 base, and 3 bases had no gene match. The CDR3 loop spans 17 amino acids. Germline assignment: CDR1 LNHDA and CDR2 SQIVND (reference sequence). CDR3 sequence (DNA): TGTGCCAGTAGTATAGGGCTAGCGGGAGAGAACACCGGGGAGCTGTTTTTT. This encodes CASSIGLAGENTGELFF. The full variable domain, with the rest looked up from reference TRBV19 and TRBJ2-2, is DGGITQSPKYLFRKEGQNVTLSCEQNLNHDAMYWYRQDPGQGLRLIYYSQIVNDFQKGDIAEGYSVSREKKESFPLTVTSAQKNPTAFYLCASSIGLAGENTGELFFGEGSRLTVL.

The gene calls are TRBV7-8 and TRBJ2-5; possibly TRBD2 for D (6 bases). Trimming took 4 bases from V and 3 from J, leaving 12 bases between them. Germline values: CDR1 SGHVS, CDR2 FQNEAQ. The CDR3 is made up of 14 amino acids. This CDR3 reads CASSSGSLKETQYF. CDR3 bases: TGTGCCAGCAGCTCCGGGAGTCTCAAAGAGACCCAGTACTTC.

The chain combines TRBV27 with TRBJ1-1, with 10 bases identical to TRBD1. The CDR3 has 12 amino acids. Looked up from germline, CDR1 is MNHEY and CDR2 is SMNVEV (reference sequence). Trimming cost V 5 bases and J 10 bases; bases outside gene matches: 4. CDR3 DNA: TGTGCCAGCAGTAGACAGGGGGCCGGAGCTTTCTTT. Translated: CASSRQGAGAFF.

This sequence joins TRBV6-6 and TRBJ1-5, with 7 bases lining up with TRBD1. Germline assignment: CDR1 MNHNY and CDR2 SVGAGI (reference sequence). This CDR3 is 15 amino acids long. With 6 bases clipped from V and 7 bases from J, the junction kept 12 bases outside the gene matches. Here the CDR3 reads CASSTETGYGQPQHF. The CDR3, as DNA: TGTGCCAGCAGCACCGAGACAGGGTATGGGCAGCCCCAGCATTTT.

This sequence joins TRBV6-6 and TRBJ1-1; D is unclear. V was pared by 3 bases and J by 4 bases, with 9 bases between. CDR3 length: 13 amino acids. CDR1 is MNHNY and CDR2 is SVGAGI in the germline V gene (reference sequence). In DNA, the CDR3 is TGTGCCAGCAGTTATTTCCAGATCACTGAAGCTTTCTTT. As protein: CASSYFQITEAFF.

This clone was recorded many times. The chain is built from TRBV4-3 and TRBJ1-3; D may be TRBD1 (5 bases). The germline V gene encodes CDR1 LGHNA and CDR2 YSLEER. With 0 bases removed from V and 0 bases from J, the gap between germline ends came to 15 bases. The CDR3 is 18 amino acids. The CDR3 sequence is CASSQDWGTGFSGNTIYF. In DNA form, the CDR3 reads TGCGCCAGCAGCCAAGATTGGGGAACAGGCTTCTCTGGAAACACCATATATTTT.

The gene calls are TRBV5-4 and TRBJ1-6, with D possibly matching TRBD1 (5 bases). The V gene lost 4 bases and the J gene lost 10 bases, with 18 bases spanning the gap. Looked up from germline, CDR1 is SGHNT and CDR2 is YYREEE (reference sequence). The CDR3 spans 15 residues. The CDR3 sequence: CASSPGLGGNSPLHF. The CDR3 coding sequence is TGTGCCAGCAGCCCGGGACTGGGGGGAAACTCACCCCTCCACTTT.

The chain uses TRBV6-5 and TRBJ2-5; 7 bases align to TRBD1. With V trimmed by 5 bases and J by 2 bases, 5 bases remained unmatched. Germline V gene lookup returns CDR1 MNHEY and CDR2 SVGAGI. This CDR3 has 14 residues. Here the CDR3 DNA reads TGTGCCAGCAGTACCGGGACAGCACAAGAGACCCAGTACTTC. Its translation: CASSTGTAQETQYF.

The genes are TRBV28 and TRBJ2-7; D might be TRBD2 (6 bases). This CDR3 has 14 amino acids. V shed 4 bases and J shed 1 base, with 11 bases lying between them. Germline V gives CDR1 MDHEN, CDR2 SYDVKM. The CDR3 region is CASSYSSASYEQYF. In DNA, the CDR3 is TGTGCCAGCAGTTACTCTAGCGCTTCCTACGAGCAGTACTTC.

CDR3 coding DNA: TGCAGCGTTGCCGAGGCCTCTCGGAGGGCTAACTATGGCTACACCTTC. It codes for CSVAEASRRANYGYTF. The chain couples TRBV29-1 to TRBJ1-2; no definite D call. The CDR3 length is 16 residues. The germline V and J ends were trimmed by 4 bases and 0 bases, with 18 bases remaining between them. Germline CDR1 SQVTM, CDR2 ANQGSEA.

The chain uses TRBV4-1 and TRBJ2-7; 8 bases are shared with TRBD2. J lost 0 bases, V lost 1 base, and 2 bases had no gene match. Germline V gives CDR1 MGHRA, CDR2 YSYEKL. CDR3 length: 15 amino acids. In DNA form, the CDR3 reads TGCGCCAGCAGCCAAGGAGCGGGGGACTCCTACGAGCAGTACTTC. As protein: CASSQGAGDSYEQYF.

V and J are TRBV11-2 and TRBJ1-2, with 7 bases identical to TRBD1. Germline CDR1 and CDR2: SGHAT and FQNNGV. The J segment lost 7 bases and the V segment lost 5 bases, leaving 7 bases of the junction unmatched. CDR3 length equals 13 residues. This CDR3 is CASSPGDRGGYTF. CDR3 nucleotide sequence: TGTGCCAGCAGCCCGGGGGACAGAGGTGGCTACACCTTC.

This clone was observed a few times. The V call is TRBV5-8, the J call TRBJ2-7; 7 bases are a match to TRBD1. The CDR3 extends over 13 amino acids. The V gene's germline CDR1 is SGHTS and CDR2 YDEGEE. Trimming cost V 5 bases and J 5 bases; bases outside gene matches: 7. Here the CDR3 DNA reads TGTGCCAGCAGTCGGGACAGTCGGAACGAGCAGTACTTC. Translation: CASSRDSRNEQYF. Using reference TRBV5-8 and TRBJ2-7 for the parts outside the CDR3, the full variable domain is EAGVTQSPTHLIKTRGQQATLRCSPISGHTSVYWYQQALGLGLQFLLWYDEGEERNRGNFPPRFSGRQFPNYSSELNVNALELEDSALYLCASSRDSRNEQYFGPGTRLTVT.

The V and J genes are TRBV6-5 and TRBJ1-1; D call uncertain. The length of the CDR3 is 13 residues. Trimming cost V 2 bases and J 4 bases, with 8 bases left between them. Looked up from germline, CDR1 is MNHEY and CDR2 is SVGAGI. Here the CDR3 reads CASSYGEITEAFF. CDR3 nucleotides: TGTGCCAGCAGTTACGGGGAGATCACTGAAGCTTTCTTT.

The chain carries TRBV4-3 and TRBJ1-6, with D possibly being TRBD1 (5 bases). The CDR3 is 18 amino acids. Trimming pared 1 base from V and 6 bases from J, leaving 19 bases between. Germline V CDR1 and CDR2: LGHNA, YSLEER. CDR3 loop: CASSQVLQMGLSNSPLHF. For the CDR3, the DNA is TGCGCCAGCAGCCAAGTACTCCAAATGGGACTGTCTAATTCACCCCTCCACTTT.